This is a list of T cell receptor beta chains from one sample in a study of cytomegalovirus exposure and HLA in healthy donors. The assay was immunoSEQ multiplex PCR, and TCRdb's table has in-frame clones only and misses some. There are roughly 150,000 clones in the sample; around 80% occur only once, and roughly 6.8% lies in the top ten. Sequenced: PBMCs. The receptors were sampled from a man in his forties in good health and CMV-seropositive. CDR3s include the opening cysteine and the closing phenylalanine or tryptophan. D genes are given only for firm matches. Where a row states a size, it is once, few, many or the class of an expanded clone; other rows omit it.

abundance	j_gene	d_gene	v_gene	CDR3nt	CDR3aa
-	TRBJ2-6	TRBD1	TRBV5-4	TGTGCCAGCAACTCTCCGGGACAGGGAGCCAACGTCCTGACTTTC	CASNSPGQGANVLTF
-	TRBJ2-1	-	TRBV20-1	TGCAGTGCTAGTCCCCTAGATAGGCAGTTCTTC	CSASPLDRQFF
-	TRBJ1-1	TRBD1	TRBV9	TGTGCCAGCAGCACCCCGAGTAGGACAGGGGGCTTGGGCACTGAAGCTTTCTTT	CASSTPSRTGGLGTEAFF
-	TRBJ1-1	TRBD1	TRBV28	TGTGCCAGCAGATTGGGACAGGAGAACACTGAAGCTTTCTTT	CASRLGQENTEAFF
-	TRBJ2-5	TRBD2	TRBV10-2	TGCGCCAGCAGTGAGAGGGTAGCGGGAGTTGAGGAGACCCAGTACTTC	CASSERVAGVEETQYF
-	TRBJ2-4	-	TRBV6-5	TGTGCCAGCAGTTCCACCTCGGGGGCCAAAAACATTCAGTACTTC	CASSSTSGAKNIQYF
-	TRBJ1-4	-	TRBV21-1	TGTGCCAGCAGCCCCCCCCTTGCAACTAATGAAAAACTGTTTTTT	CASSPPLATNEKLFF
-	TRBJ2-1	TRBD2	TRBV11-2	TGTGCCAGCAGCTTGCTAGCGGGAGGGCAGTTCTTC	CASSLLAGGQFF
-	TRBJ2-7	-	TRBV7-9	TGTGCCAGCAGCTTACCCCGAGGGGAGCAGTACTTC	CASSLPRGEQYF
-	TRBJ2-5	TRBD2	TRBV5-1	TGCGCCAGCAGCCCGGGTGGGACTAGCGGCGGCGAGACCCAGTACTTC	CASSPGGTSGGETQYF
-	TRBJ2-7	-	TRBV4-2	TGTGCCAGCAGCCAACCGGGTGAGAGTGGAGGGGAGCAGTACTTC	CASSQPGESGGEQYF
few	TRBJ1-1	-	TRBV19	TGTGCCCCAGAGGCCCAGGGGTTGAACACTGAAGCTTTCTTT	CAPEAQGLNTEAFF
-	TRBJ1-2	-	TRBV6-4	TGTGCCAGCAGTGAGGCAGTACCTAACTATGGCTACACCTTC	CASSEAVPNYGYTF